This TCR beta chain was identified during a study of identical twins. Study-wide results and caveats: Potential partial confounding of zero-insertion analyses by invariant MAIT and iNKT cells was noted. Excess low generation probability was seen in twin-shared out-of-frame alpha sequences.

In germline, CDR1 is MDHEN, CDR2 SYDVKM. The V end lost 7 bases, the J end lost 6 bases, and 24 bases lay between the germline ends. This CDR3 is 16 amino acids long. For this clonotype: Its antigen is currently unknown.

A universal primer site was incorporated via template switching, and the cDNA contained unique molecular identifiers. TCRdb itself ran the 5' RACE reads through MiXCR, one entry per CDR3 protein. Found here are 200,000 to 250,000 distinct CDR3 sequences, about 7.5% of them singletons; the top ten hold less than 2%. This same sample was also part of a study on yellow fever vaccine responses in identical twins.

The sequence derives from a woman between 18 and 29 years old in good health. J is TRBJ1-1 and V is TRBV28; maybe TRBD1 (5 bases). Sequencing used memory (CD45RO+) T cells sorted from blood. For the CDR3, the DNA is TGTGCCAGCACCATCCGGGGGGGGATGGGGTTCGCTGAAGCTTTCTTT. Amino acids: CASTIRGGMGFAEAFF. Full variable domain (remainder filled in from reference TRBV28 and TRBJ1-1): DVKVTQSSRYLVKRTGEKVFLECVQDMDHENMFWYRQDPGLGLRLIYFSYDVKMKEKGDIPEGYSVSREKKERFSLILESASTNQTSMYLCASTIRGGMGFAEAFFGQGTRLTVV.